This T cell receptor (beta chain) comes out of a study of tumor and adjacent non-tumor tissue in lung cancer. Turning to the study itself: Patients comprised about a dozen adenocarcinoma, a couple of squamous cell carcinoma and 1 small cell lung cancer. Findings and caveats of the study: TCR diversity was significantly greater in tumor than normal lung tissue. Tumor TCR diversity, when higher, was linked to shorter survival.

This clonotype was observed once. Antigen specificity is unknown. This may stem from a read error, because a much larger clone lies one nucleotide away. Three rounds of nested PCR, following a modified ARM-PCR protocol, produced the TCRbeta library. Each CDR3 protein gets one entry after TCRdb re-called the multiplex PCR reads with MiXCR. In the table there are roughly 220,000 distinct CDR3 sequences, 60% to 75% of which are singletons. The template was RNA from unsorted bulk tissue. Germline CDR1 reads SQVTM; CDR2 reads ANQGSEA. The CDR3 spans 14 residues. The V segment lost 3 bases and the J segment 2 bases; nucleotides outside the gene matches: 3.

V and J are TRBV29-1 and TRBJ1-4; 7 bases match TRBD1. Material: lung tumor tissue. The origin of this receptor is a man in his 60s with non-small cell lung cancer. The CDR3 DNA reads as TGCAGCGTTGAGCGGACAGGTACTAATGAAAAACTGTTTTTT. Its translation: CSVERTGTNEKLFF.